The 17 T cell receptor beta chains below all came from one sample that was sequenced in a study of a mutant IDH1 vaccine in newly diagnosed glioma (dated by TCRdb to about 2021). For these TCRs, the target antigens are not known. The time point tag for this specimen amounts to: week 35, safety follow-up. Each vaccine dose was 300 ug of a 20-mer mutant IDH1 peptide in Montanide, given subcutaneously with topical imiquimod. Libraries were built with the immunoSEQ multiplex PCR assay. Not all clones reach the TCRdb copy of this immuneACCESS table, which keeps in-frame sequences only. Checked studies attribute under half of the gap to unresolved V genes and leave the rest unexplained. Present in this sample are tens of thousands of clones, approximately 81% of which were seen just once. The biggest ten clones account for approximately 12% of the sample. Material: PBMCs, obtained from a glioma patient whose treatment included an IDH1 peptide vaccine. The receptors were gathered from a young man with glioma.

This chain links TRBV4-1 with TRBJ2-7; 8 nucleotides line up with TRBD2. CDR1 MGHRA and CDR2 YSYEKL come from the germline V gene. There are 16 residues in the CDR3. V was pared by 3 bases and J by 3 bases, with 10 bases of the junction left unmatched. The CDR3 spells CASSHSETSAYYEQYF. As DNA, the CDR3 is TGCGCCAGCAGCCACTCAGAGACTAGCGCTTACTACGAGCAGTACTTC.

The CDR3 region has the DNA TGTGCCAGCAGTTCCCTTGACAGGACAGGGTACGGCTACACCTTC. It yields the protein CASSSLDRTGYGYTF. This sequence joins TRBV6-6 and TRBJ1-2; 8 bases agree with TRBD1. Trimming took 4 bases from V and 8 from J; bases not matched to a gene: 12. The CDR3 contains 15 residues. CDR1 MNHNY and CDR2 SVGAGI come from the germline V gene (reference sequence).

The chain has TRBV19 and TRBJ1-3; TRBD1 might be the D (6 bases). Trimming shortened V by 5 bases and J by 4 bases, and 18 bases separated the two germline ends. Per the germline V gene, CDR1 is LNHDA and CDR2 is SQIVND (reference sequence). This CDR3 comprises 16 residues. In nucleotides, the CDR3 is TGTGCCAGTAGTCTTGAGGGACAAAGCCCAGGAAACACCATATATTTT. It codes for CASSLEGQSPGNTIYF.

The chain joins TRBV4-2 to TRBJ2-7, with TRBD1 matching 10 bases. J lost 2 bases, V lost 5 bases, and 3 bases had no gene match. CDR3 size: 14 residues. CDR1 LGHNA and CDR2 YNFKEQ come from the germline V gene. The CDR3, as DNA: TGTGCCAGCAGCTGGGACAGGGGACCCTACGAGCAGTACTTC. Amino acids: CASSWDRGPYEQYF.

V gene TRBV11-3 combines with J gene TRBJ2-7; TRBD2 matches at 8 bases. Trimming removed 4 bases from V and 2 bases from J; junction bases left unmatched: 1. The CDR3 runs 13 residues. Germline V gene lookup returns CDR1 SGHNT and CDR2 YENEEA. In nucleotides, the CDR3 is TGTGCCAGCAGCTCGGGGGGGACCTACGAGCAGTACTTC. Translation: CASSSGGTYEQYF. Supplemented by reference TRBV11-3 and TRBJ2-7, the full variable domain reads EAGVVQSPRYKIIEKKQPVAFWCNPISGHNTLYWYLQNLGQGPELLIRYENEEAVDDSQLPKDRFSAERLKGVDSTLKIQPAELGDSAVYLCASSSGGTYEQYFGPGTRLTVT.

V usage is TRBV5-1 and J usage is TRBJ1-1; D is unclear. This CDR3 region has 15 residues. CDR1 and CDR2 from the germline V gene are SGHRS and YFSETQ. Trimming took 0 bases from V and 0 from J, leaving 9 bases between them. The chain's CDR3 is CASSLVAGLNTEAFF. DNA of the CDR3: TGCGCCAGCAGCTTGGTTGCGGGGTTGAACACTGAAGCTTTCTTT.

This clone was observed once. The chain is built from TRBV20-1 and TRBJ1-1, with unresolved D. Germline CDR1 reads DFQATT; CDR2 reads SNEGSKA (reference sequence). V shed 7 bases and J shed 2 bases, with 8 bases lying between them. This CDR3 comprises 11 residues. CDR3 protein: CSGWLNTEAFF. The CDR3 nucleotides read TGCAGTGGTTGGCTTAACACTGAAGCTTTCTTT.

CDR3 loop: CASSARETVNTEAFF. The CDR3 DNA reads as TGCGCCAGCAGCGCGAGGGAGACAGTGAACACTGAAGCTTTCTTT. The rearrangement uses TRBV5-1 and TRBJ1-1; D possibly corresponds to TRBD1 (5 bases). Germline V CDR1 and CDR2: SGHRS, YFSETQ. This CDR3 spans 15 amino acids. Trimming took off 4 bases at V and 0 bases at J, with 13 bases between the two ends.

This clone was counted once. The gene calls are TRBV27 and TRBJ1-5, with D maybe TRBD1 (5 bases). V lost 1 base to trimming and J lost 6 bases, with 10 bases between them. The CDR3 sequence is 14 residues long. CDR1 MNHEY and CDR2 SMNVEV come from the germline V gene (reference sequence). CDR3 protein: CASSLFQGGQPQHF. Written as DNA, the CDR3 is TGTGCCAGCAGTTTATTCCAGGGCGGTCAGCCCCAGCATTTT.

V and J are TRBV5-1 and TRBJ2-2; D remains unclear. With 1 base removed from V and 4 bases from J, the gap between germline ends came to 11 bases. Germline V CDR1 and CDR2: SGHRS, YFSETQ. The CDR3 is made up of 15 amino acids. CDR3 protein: CASSLLGIRTGELFF. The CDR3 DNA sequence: TGCGCCAGCAGCTTGCTTGGCATCCGCACCGGGGAGCTGTTTTTT.

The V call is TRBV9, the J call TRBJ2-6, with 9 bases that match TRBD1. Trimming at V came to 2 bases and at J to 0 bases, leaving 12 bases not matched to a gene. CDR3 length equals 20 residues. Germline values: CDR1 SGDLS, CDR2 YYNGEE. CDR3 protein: CASSVETGTGSLSGANVLTF. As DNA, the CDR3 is TGTGCCAGCAGCGTGGAGACCGGGACAGGGTCCCTCTCTGGGGCCAACGTCCTGACTTTC.

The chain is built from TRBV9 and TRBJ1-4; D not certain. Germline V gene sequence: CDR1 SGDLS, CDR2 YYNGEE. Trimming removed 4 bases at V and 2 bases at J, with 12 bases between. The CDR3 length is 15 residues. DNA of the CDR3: TGTGCCAGCAGCCCCCGGGGAACTACTAATGAAAAACTGTTTTTT. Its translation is CASSPRGTTNEKLFF. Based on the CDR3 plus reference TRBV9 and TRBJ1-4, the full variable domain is DSGVTQTPKHLITATGQRVTLRCSPRSGDLSVYWYQQSLDQGLQFLIQYYNGEERAKGNILERFSAQQFPDLHSELNLSSLELGDSALYFCASSPRGTTNEKLFFGSGTQLSVL.

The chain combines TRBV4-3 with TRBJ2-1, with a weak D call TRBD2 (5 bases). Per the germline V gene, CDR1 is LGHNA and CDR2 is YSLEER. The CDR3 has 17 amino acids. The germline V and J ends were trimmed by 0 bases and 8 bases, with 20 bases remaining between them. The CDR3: CASSQDIDHFQEDEQFF. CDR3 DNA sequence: TGCGCCAGCAGCCAAGATATAGACCACTTCCAGGAGGATGAGCAGTTCTTC.

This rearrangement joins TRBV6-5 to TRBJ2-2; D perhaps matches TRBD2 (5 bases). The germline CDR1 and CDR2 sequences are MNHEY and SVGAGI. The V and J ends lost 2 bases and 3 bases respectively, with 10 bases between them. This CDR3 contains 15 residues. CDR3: CASSYNFGDTGELFF. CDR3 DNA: TGTGCCAGCAGTTACAACTTCGGGGACACCGGGGAGCTGTTTTTT.

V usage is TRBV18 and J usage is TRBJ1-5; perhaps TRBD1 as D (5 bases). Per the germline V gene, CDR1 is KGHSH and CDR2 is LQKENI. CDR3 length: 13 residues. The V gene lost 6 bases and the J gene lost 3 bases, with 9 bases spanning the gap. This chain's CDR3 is CASSPGANQPQHF. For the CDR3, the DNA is TGTGCCAGCTCCCCCGGGGCCAATCAGCCCCAGCATTTT. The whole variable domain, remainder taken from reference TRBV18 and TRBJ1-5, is NAGVMQNPRHLVRRRGQEARLRCSPMKGHSHVYWYRQLPEEGLKFMVYLQKENIIDESGMPKERFSAEFPKEGPSILRIQQVVRGDSAAYFCASSPGANQPQHFGDGTRLSIL.

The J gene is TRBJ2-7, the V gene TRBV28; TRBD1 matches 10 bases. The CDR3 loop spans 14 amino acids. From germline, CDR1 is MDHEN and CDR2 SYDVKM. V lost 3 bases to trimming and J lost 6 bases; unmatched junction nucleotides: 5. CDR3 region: CASSLWDRGGEQYF. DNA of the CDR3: TGTGCCAGCAGTTTGTGGGACAGGGGAGGCGAGCAGTACTTC.

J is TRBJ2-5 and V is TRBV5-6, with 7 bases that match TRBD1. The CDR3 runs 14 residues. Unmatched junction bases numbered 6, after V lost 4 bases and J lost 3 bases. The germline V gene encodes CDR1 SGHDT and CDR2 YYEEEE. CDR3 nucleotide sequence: TGTGCCAGCAGCCCAGGGGGAAGGGAAGAGACCCAGTACTTC. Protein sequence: CASSPGGREETQYF.